This note documents a single T cell receptor (beta chain) sequence. Antigen: not known. The data originate from a study of cytomegalovirus exposure and HLA in healthy donors. Germline-derived CDR1 and CDR2 are SGHVS and FNYEAQ. Trimming took 7 bases from V and 4 from J, leaving 16 bases between them. CDR3 size: 14 residues. Some clones are missing from TCRdb's copy, which holds only in-frame ones; the method was immunoSEQ multiplex PCR. The sample lists 30,000 to 40,000 clones; about 93% were seen once. Study-level points and caveats: The listing of 150 to 200 TCR beta chains classed them as cytomegalovirus-associated. In vitro checks showed that three CMV-associated chains really do target CMV antigens. Cytomegalovirus status, reportedly, was diagnosed with high specificity and sensitivity by the classifier. The majority of TCR sequences were rare, yet some public TCRs appeared in many donors.

Sequencing was carried out using PBMCs. V usage is TRBV7-6 and J usage is TRBJ1-1; weak D call: TRBD1 (5 bases). The clonotype was recovered from a man between 18 and 29 years old in good health and CMV-seronegative. CDR3 protein: CASTNTGGTTEAFF. The CDR3 DNA follows: TGTGCCAGCACCAACACGGGGGGAACCACTGAAGCTTTCTTT.